This section outlines one T cell receptor (beta chain) sequence together with its context. No antigen is known for it. This specimen comes from a study of T cell responses to AZD1222 COVID-19 vaccine. General study points: Most donors were white British and more were female, and clonal diversity was possibly underestimated.

Produced via immunoSEQ multiplex PCR; TCRdb's table is partial and in-frame only. The sample consists of 140,000 or so clones, approximately 89% of them appearing once. Germline lookup yields CDR1 SGHRS and CDR2 YFSETQ. Losses at the gene ends were 4 bases for V and 8 bases for J; bases not matched to a gene: 15. The CDR3 sequence is 17 residues long. The V call is TRBV5-1, the J call TRBJ1-4; 9 nucleotides agree with TRBD1. The material sequenced was peripheral blood, taken 28 days after the second AZD1222 dose. This TCR was recovered from an adult who received the AZD1222 COVID-19 vaccine. CDR3 region: CASSPDRGLEKSEKLFF. Here the CDR3 DNA reads TGCGCCAGCAGCCCGGACAGGGGTTTGGAAAAAAGCGAAAAACTGTTTTTT.